The 19 T cell receptor beta chains below all came from one sample that was sequenced in a study of shared clonotypes between healthy human individuals. Naive CD8 cells lacked CD45RO, underwent positive selection for CCR7 and left out terminally differentiated effector memory CD45RA+ cells. Some clones are missing from TCRdb's copy, which holds only in-frame ones; the method was immunoSEQ multiplex PCR. The data show millions of clones, about 95% seen once. The sequenced sample consisted of naive CD8+ T cells sorted from blood. The receptors derive from a young man in good health.

The chain has TRBV10-2 and TRBJ1-2; no clear D. Germline CDR1 reads WSHSY; CDR2 reads SAAADI. Trimming removed 1 base from V and 7 bases from J, with 10 bases in between. The CDR3 contains 13 residues. The CDR3: CASSEYTAGGYTF. In DNA, the CDR3 is TGCGCCAGCAGTGAGTATACGGCGGGTGGCTACACCTTC.

V usage is TRBV13 and J usage is TRBJ1-2, with 9 nucleotides matching TRBD1. After removal of 4 bases from V and 6 bases from J, the junction contained 3 bases not matched to a gene. The CDR3 runs to 13 residues. The germline V gene has CDR1 PRHDT and CDR2 FYEKMQ (reference sequence). The CDR3 DNA reads as TGTGCCAGCAGCTGGGACAGGGATGATGGCTACACCTTC. This codes for CASSWDRDDGYTF.

The V call is TRBV6-1, the J call TRBJ1-5; weak D call: TRBD1 (5 bases). Trimming shortened V by 4 bases and J by 0 bases, and 13 bases separated the two germline ends. CDR3 size: 16 residues. Per the germline V gene, CDR1 is MNHNS and CDR2 is SASEGT. The CDR3 DNA reads as TGTGCCAGCAGTGGACACGGGACCTATAGCAATCAGCCCCAGCATTTT. Its translation is CASSGHGTYSNQPQHF.

CDR3 coding DNA: TGCAGTGCACCATTCACAGATACGCAGTATTTT. It specifies CSAPFTDTQYF. The V and J genes are TRBV20-1 and TRBJ2-3; D uncertain. The germline CDR1 and CDR2 sequences are DFQATT and SNEGSKA (reference sequence). CDR3 length: 11 residues. V was clipped by 6 bases and J by 2 bases, with 6 bases between them.

This chain uses TRBV29-1 with TRBJ1-3; tentative D call: TRBD1 (5 bases). The CDR3 spans 15 residues. CDR1 SQVTM and CDR2 ANQGSEA come from the germline V gene. Trimming shortened V by 4 bases and J by 0 bases, and 13 bases separated the two germline ends. This chain's CDR3 is CSVVGRPDSGNTIYF. The CDR3, as DNA: TGCAGCGTTGTGGGGCGGCCGGACTCTGGAAACACCATATATTTT. The full variable domain, with the rest looked up from reference TRBV29-1 and TRBJ1-3, is SAVISQKPSRDICQRGTSLTIQCQVDSQVTMMFWYRQQPGQSLTLIATANQGSEATYESGFVIDKFPISRPNLTFSTLTVSNMSPEDSSIYLCSVVGRPDSGNTIYFGEGSWLTVV.

The chain uses TRBV27 and TRBJ2-7; possibly TRBD2 for D (6 bases). The CDR3 totals 13 residues. The germline CDR1 and CDR2 sequences are MNHEY and SMNVEV (reference sequence). The V end was cut by 8 bases, the J end by 1 base, with 12 bases between. CDR3 amino acids: CASQPGTSYEQYF. The DNA for the CDR3 is TGTGCCAGCCAACCAGGGACTTCCTACGAGCAGTACTTC.

This clone appeared once. This chain uses TRBV19 with TRBJ2-7; TRBD2 is a possible D gene (6 bases). V was clipped by 8 bases and J by 1 base, with 12 bases between them. Germline CDR1 is LNHDA and CDR2 is SQIVND (reference sequence). This CDR3 has 13 amino acids. This chain's CDR3 is CASGGGASYEQYF. The CDR3 DNA is TGTGCCAGTGGTGGCGGGGCATCCTACGAGCAGTACTTC.

A remark on this clone: This same CDR3 is encoded by further DNA sequences in the sample. The chain combines TRBV7-2 with TRBJ1-4; possible D gene TRBD1, 6 bases. Trimming removed 3 bases at V and 3 bases at J, with 11 bases between. Per germline, CDR1 SGHTA and CDR2 FQGNSA. This CDR3 contains 15 residues. The CDR3 spells CASSFEGGSNEKLFF. The CDR3 DNA sequence: TGTGCCAGCAGCTTTGAGGGGGGGTCTAATGAAAAACTGTTTTTT.

J is TRBJ2-1 and V is TRBV19; D ambiguous. CDR1 LNHDA and CDR2 SQIVND come from the germline V gene (reference sequence). This CDR3 comprises 16 residues. Between the trimmed V and J ends, which lost 0 bases and 8 bases, there was a span of 17 bases. The CDR3 DNA sequence: TGTGCCAGTAGTATAGATGGATCCTCTTCCGCCTATGAGCAGTTCTTC. Encoded protein: CASSIDGSSSAYEQFF. Combining the CDR3 with reference TRBV19 and TRBJ2-1 gives the whole variable domain DGGITQSPKYLFRKEGQNVTLSCEQNLNHDAMYWYRQDPGQGLRLIYYSQIVNDFQKGDIAEGYSVSREKKESFPLTVTSAQKNPTAFYLCASSIDGSSSAYEQFFGPGTRLTVL.

V is TRBV19 and J is TRBJ2-7; D possibly corresponds to TRBD2 (6 bases). The germline V gene has CDR1 LNHDA and CDR2 SQIVND (reference sequence). The CDR3 runs to 14 residues. Trimming left V 5 bases short and J 6 bases short, with 17 bases between. The CDR3 loop is CASSSWGEIGEQYF. CDR3 bases: TGTGCCAGTAGTTCGTGGGGGGAAATCGGCGAGCAGTACTTC.

The J gene is TRBJ1-5, the V gene TRBV5-1; no definite D call. The V and J ends lost 1 base and 4 bases respectively, with 15 bases between them. The CDR3 is 16 amino acids. Germline V lookup: CDR1 SGHRS, CDR2 YFSETQ. CDR3 sequence reads: CASSLTADGGNQPQHF. DNA for the CDR3: TGCGCCAGCAGCTTGACCGCGGACGGAGGTAATCAGCCCCAGCATTTT.

The rearrangement joins TRBV5-4 to TRBJ2-5, with D perhaps given as TRBD1 or TRBD2 (5 bases each). The germline CDR1 and CDR2 sequences are SGHNT and YYREEE (reference sequence). Trimming removed 4 bases from V and 5 bases from J, with 15 bases in between. The CDR3 spans 14 residues. This CDR3 is CASSPATGDETQYF. In DNA form, the CDR3 reads TGTGCCAGCAGCCCCGCGACCGGGGACGAGACCCAGTACTTC. The full variable domain, its missing parts supplied by reference TRBV5-4 and TRBJ2-5, is ETGVTQSPTHLIKTRGQQVTLRCSSQSGHNTVSWYQQALGQGPQFIFQYYREEENGRGNFPPRFSGLQFPNYSSELNVNALELDDSALYLCASSPATGDETQYFGPGTRLLVL.

The chain couples TRBV27 to TRBJ1-5, with a tentative D call TRBD1 (5 bases). The CDR3 spans 14 residues. Germline CDR1 is MNHEY and CDR2 is SMNVEV (reference sequence). Trimming removed 8 bases from V and 4 bases from J, with 15 bases in between. The CDR3 loop reads CASQPVGANQPQHF. CDR3 DNA: TGTGCCAGCCAGCCCGTAGGGGCGAATCAGCCCCAGCATTTT.

This chain joins TRBV13 and TRBJ2-7; the D gene is possibly TRBD2 (5 bases). Per the germline V gene, CDR1 is PRHDT and CDR2 is FYEKMQ (reference sequence). V was cut by 1 base and J by 7 bases, with 17 bases left in between. CDR3 length: 15 amino acids. CDR3 loop: CASSLAGSEGEEQYF. The CDR3 DNA reads as TGTGCCAGCAGCTTAGCGGGAAGCGAGGGAGAAGAGCAGTACTTC.

The chain combines TRBV9 with TRBJ2-1; no firm D call. The CDR3 runs 12 residues. Germline CDR1 is SGDLS and CDR2 is YYNGEE. The V end lost 4 bases, the J end lost 8 bases, and 10 bases lay between the germline ends. The CDR3 reads CASSPGWDEQFF. The CDR3 DNA reads as TGTGCCAGCAGCCCTGGGTGGGATGAGCAGTTCTTC.

Of note for this clone: This sample also contains other DNA sequences that code for the same CDR3. The chain is built from TRBV2 and TRBJ2-1; tentatively, D is TRBD2 (5 bases). V lost 1 base, J lost 2 bases, and 6 bases lay in between. Germline V gene sequence: CDR1 SNHLY, CDR2 FYNNEI. The CDR3 loop spans 14 amino acids. The CDR3 here is CASSEGTAYNEQFF. In DNA, the CDR3 is TGTGCCAGCAGTGAAGGGACTGCCTACAATGAGCAGTTCTTC.

The chain is built from TRBV2 and TRBJ2-7, with 7 bases fitting TRBD2. The CDR3 is 17 amino acids. Germline lookup yields CDR1 SNHLY and CDR2 FYNNEI. V lost 0 bases, J lost 3 bases, and 11 bases stayed unmatched. CDR3 region: CASSEALPSGRHYEQYF. CDR3 DNA sequence: TGTGCCAGCAGTGAAGCGCTTCCTAGCGGCCGACACTACGAGCAGTACTTC.

Concerning this clone: Other DNA sequences in this sample translate to the same CDR3. This chain links TRBV7-2 with TRBJ2-7; D gene uncertain. The V gene's germline CDR1 is SGHTA and CDR2 FQGNSA. V lost 0 bases and J lost 4, with 7 bases in between. This CDR3 contains 13 residues. The CDR3 DNA follows: TGTGCCAGCAGCTTAGCGCTCCGTTACGAGCAGTACTTC. It encodes CASSLALRYEQYF.

J is TRBJ2-3 and V is TRBV29-1; tentatively, D is TRBD1 or TRBD2 (5 bases each). V gave up 0 bases and J gave up 1 base, with 17 bases separating them. Germline CDR1 is SQVTM and CDR2 is ANQGSEA. There are 17 residues in the CDR3. DNA for the CDR3: TGCAGCGTTGAAGACAGGGATTCGGGGTTCGGCACAGATACGCAGTATTTT. This sequence encodes CSVEDRDSGFGTDTQYF.